This T cell receptor (beta chain) was found in a study of blood T cell repertoires in COVID-19. Study-wide background: Spain, Italy and the United States supplied samples that represented acute and convalescent COVID-19. The analysed material was cDNA or gDNA that came from T cells, B-cell-depleted T cells, or PBMCs.

Looked up from germline, CDR1 is SEHNR and CDR2 is FQNEAQ (reference sequence). The CDR3 length is 16 residues. The germline V and J ends were trimmed by 4 bases and 6 bases, with 21 bases remaining between them. Repertoires were generated with immunoSEQ multiplex PCR, while TCRdb's copy carries only in-frame clones and drops some. The sample records approximately 70,000 clones, around 65% being singletons. Across over 20 US areas, participants ranged in age from about 18 to 89 years. V gene TRBV7-9 combines with J gene TRBJ1-1; D not certain. This clonotype was obtained from an older woman who had been exposed to COVID-19. Sequencing input: PBMCs or T cells enriched from blood (not recorded which). In nucleotides, the CDR3 is TGTGCCAGCAGCTCCCCCTGGGGAGGGAATATGGCTGAAGCTTTCTTT. It translates to CASSSPWGGNMAEAFF.